This record covers a single T cell receptor (beta chain). This sample was taken from a study of blood T cell repertoires in COVID-19. About the research overall: Both acute and convalescent COVID-19 samples were obtained from the United States, Italy and Spain. PBMCs, B-cell-depleted T cells, or T cells were the source of the cDNA or gDNA that made up the material.

The V segment lost 3 bases and the J segment 4 bases; nucleotides outside the gene matches: 7. Looked up from germline, CDR1 is SGDLS and CDR2 is YYNGEE. There are 15 residues in the CDR3. Authors' analysis steps: Estimation of nucleated cell counts was performed using reference gene primer amplification. Assay: immunoSEQ multiplex PCR; the TCRdb copy retains only in-frame clones and omits some. That table gives V, J and clone size, and the DNA gave D and trimming. The repertoire holds around 120,000 clones, with about 78% as singletons. The sample consisted of peripheral blood. The sequence came from a man aged 65 to 85 with acute or convalescent COVID-19. The V gene is TRBV9, the J gene TRBJ2-7; 10 bases align to TRBD1. The CDR3 protein is CASSAWDRGLYEQYF. The CDR3 nucleotides are TGTGCCAGCAGCGCTTGGGACAGGGGTTTGTACGAGCAGTACTTC. Looking up the rest from reference TRBV9 and TRBJ2-7 gives the full variable domain: DSGVTQTPKHLITATGQRVTLRCSPRSGDLSVYWYQQSLDQGLQFLIQYYNGEERAKGNILERFSAQQFPDLHSELNLSSLELGDSALYFCASSAWDRGLYEQYFGPGTRLTVT.